This paragraph covers one TCR beta chain sequence. Its target is unknown. The CDR3 covers 15 residues. CDR1 and CDR2 from the germline V gene are MNHEY and SMNVEV (reference sequence). With 2 bases removed from V and 4 bases from J, the gap between germline ends came to 14 bases. This sample is part of a study of cytomegalovirus exposure and HLA in healthy donors. PCR primers comprised 60 Vbeta and 13 Jbeta primers. TCRdb's copy holds only in-frame clones and misses some; the assay was immunoSEQ multiplex PCR. This sample has about 95,000 clones, with roughly three quarters found just once. Study-level findings and limits: Immune exposure data for these donors was limited to CMV serostatus. A later analysis linked a missense DCLRE1C variant to TCR beta V- and J-gene trimming.

Sequenced material: PBMCs. The rearrangement links TRBV27 to TRBJ1-1; TRBD1 might be the D (6 bases). The receptor comes from a woman between 40 and 55 years old in good health and CMV-seronegative. For the CDR3, the DNA is TGTGCCAGCAGTTTAACCAAAACAGGGCCCACTGAAGCTTTCTTT. Translated: CASSLTKTGPTEAFF.